One and the same sample provided the 8 T cell receptor beta chains below, sequenced in a study of T cell repertoires in ileal Crohn's disease. Repertoires were generated with immunoSEQ multiplex PCR, while TCRdb's copy carries only in-frame clones and drops some. The table includes about 8,400 clones, 90% to 97% detected once. Specimen: ileal tissue. These receptors all stem from an adult with Crohn's disease.

The rearrangement joins TRBV10-1 to TRBJ1-5, with 8 bases that match TRBD1. CDR1 and CDR2 (germline): WNHNN, SYGVQD (reference sequence). This CDR3 spans 12 amino acids. The trim removed 8 bases at V and 7 bases at J, leaving 4 bases unmatched. CDR3 amino acids: CASGTGDQPQHF. DNA for the CDR3: TGCGCCAGCGGGACAGGCGACCAGCCCCAGCATTTT.

The genes are TRBV28 and TRBJ1-1, with TRBD1 identical over 10 bases. Germline CDR1 and CDR2: MDHEN and SYDVKM. This CDR3 has 13 amino acids. After removal of 6 bases from V and 12 bases from J, the junction contained 10 bases not matched to a gene. The CDR3 is CASSTTGGVMTFF. The CDR3 nucleotides read TGTGCCAGCAGCACGACAGGGGGCGTAATGACTTTCTTT. Using reference TRBV28 and TRBJ1-1 for the parts outside the CDR3, the full variable domain is DVKVTQSSRYLVKRTGEKVFLECVQDMDHENMFWYRQDPGLGLRLIYFSYDVKMKEKGDIPEGYSVSREKKERFSLILESASTNQTSMYLCASSTTGGVMTFFGQGTRLTVV.

The V and J genes are TRBV5-1 and TRBJ1-2, with D maybe TRBD1 (5 bases). The CDR3 runs 19 residues. The germline gives CDR1 SGHRS, CDR2 YFSETQ. Trimming stripped 0 bases from V and 5 bases from J, with 26 bases between. CDR3 loop: CASSLAPGISEAFAYGYTF. The DNA for the CDR3 is TGCGCCAGCAGCTTGGCCCCAGGGATAAGTGAGGCGTTCGCTTATGGCTACACCTTC.

V usage is TRBV14 and J usage is TRBJ2-1; D unresolved. The CDR3 consists of 16 residues. CDR1 is SGHDN and CDR2 is FVKESK in the germline V gene. Trimming cost V 0 bases and J 0 bases, with 9 bases left between them. CDR3 sequence reads: CASSQEQILSYNEQFF. As DNA, the CDR3 is TGTGCCAGCAGCCAAGAACAGATCCTCTCCTACAATGAGCAGTTCTTC.

The genes are TRBV7-9 and TRBJ2-7; 10 nucleotides line up with TRBD1. In germline, CDR1 is SEHNR, CDR2 FQNEAQ (reference sequence). The CDR3 is made up of 12 amino acids. V trimming: 5 bases; J trimming: 12 bases; junction bases outside the gene matches: 7. The DNA of the CDR3 is TGTGCCAGCAGCCGGGGACAGGGGAGGGTGTACGTC. As protein: CASSRGQGRVYV.

V gene TRBV7-6 combines with J gene TRBJ2-3; D is perhaps TRBD1 (6 bases). Germline loops: CDR1 SGHVS, CDR2 FNYEAQ. V lost 3 bases and J 2 bases, leaving 12 bases between the germline ends. CDR3 length: 15 residues. The DNA of the CDR3 is TGTGCCAGCAGCTTGTCAGGGGTCCTCACAGATACGCAGTATTTT. Amino acids: CASSLSGVLTDTQYF.

This chain uses TRBV6-5 with TRBJ2-7, with D perhaps TRBD2 (6 bases). There are 15 residues in the CDR3. Trimming pared 5 bases from V and 0 bases from J, leaving 14 bases between. Germline CDR1 MNHEY, CDR2 SVGAGI. This chain's CDR3 is CASSTTHGGSYEQYF. CDR3 DNA: TGTGCCAGCAGTACTACACACGGGGGCTCCTACGAGCAGTACTTC.

The V and J genes are TRBV28 and TRBJ1-5, with D possibly matching TRBD1 (5 bases). Germline loops: CDR1 MDHEN, CDR2 SYDVKM. This CDR3 has 15 amino acids. V was pared by 6 bases and J by 6 bases, with 18 bases between. CDR3 coding DNA: TGTGCCAGCAGCCCGGGGGGGGGAGGGAGTCAGCCCCAGCATTTT. Translating gives CASSPGGGGSQPQHF.